This TCR beta chain was documented in a study of OX40 agonist ivuxolimab in advanced cancers. Study background: Cancers in dose escalation were hepatocellular, melanoma, renal cell and head and neck. Under the entry rules, prior anti-PD-1, anti-PD-L1 or anti-CTLA-4 therapy was allowed, and about 40% had some.

The ends were cut back, 4 bases at V and 0 bases at J, with 7 bases in the middle. In germline, CDR1 is MNHEY, CDR2 SMNVEV (reference sequence). The CDR3 extends over 14 amino acids. This clone occurred a few times. Here immunoSEQ multiplex PCR was the method, and the copy in TCRdb shows in-frame clones only, minus some. The profile shows about 42,000 clones, around four fifths of them singletons. The chain uses TRBV27 and TRBJ1-3; D call uncertain. Sequences were derived from CD4+ or CD8+ T cells sorted from blood, sampled in a trial of the OX40 agonist ivuxolimab. This clonotype was sampled from an adult with an advanced solid tumor such as melanoma, head and neck, liver or kidney cancer. CDR3 amino acids: CASSSRSSGNTIYF. CDR3 DNA sequence: TGTGCCAGCAGTTCGAGGAGCTCTGGAAACACCATATATTTT.